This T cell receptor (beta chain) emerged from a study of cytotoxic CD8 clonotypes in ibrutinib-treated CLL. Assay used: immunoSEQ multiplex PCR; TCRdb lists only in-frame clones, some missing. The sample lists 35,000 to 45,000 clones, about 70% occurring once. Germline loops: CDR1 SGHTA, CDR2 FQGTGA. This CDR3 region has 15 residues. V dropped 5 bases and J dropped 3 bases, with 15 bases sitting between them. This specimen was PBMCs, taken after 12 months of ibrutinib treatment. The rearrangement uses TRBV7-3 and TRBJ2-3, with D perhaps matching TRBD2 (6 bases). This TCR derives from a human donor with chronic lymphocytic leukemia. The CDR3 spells CASSLGGTGTDTQYF. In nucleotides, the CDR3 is TGTGCCAGCAGCCTTGGGGGGACTGGTACAGATACGCAGTATTTT.